This is a list of T cell receptor beta chains from one sample in a study of blood T cells in healthy people across ages. TCRdb called the 5' RACE reads again in MiXCR, with one record for every CDR3 protein. The table has just under 900,000 distinct CDR3 sequences, 29% seen once; the top ten hold roughly 17%. The source material was blood. The receptors originated from a woman of 80 years or more in good health. Both conserved end residues are part of each CDR3. Each record gives: V gene, J gene, D gene, CDR3 length, CDR3 protein. D genes are given only for firm matches.

TRBV6-2/TRBV6-3	TRBJ2-5	NA	14	CASSTWTAQETQYF
TRBV14	TRBJ1-1	TRBD1	16	CASSPGQRIRNTEAFF
TRBV18	TRBJ1-5	NA	14	CASSRDPHNQPQHF
TRBV12-3/TRBV12-4	TRBJ1-2	TRBD1	14	CASSNEGTVNRYTF
TRBV7-9	NA	TRBD2	15	CASSPWGGANNEQYF
TRBV12-3/TRBV12-4	TRBJ2-5	NA	14	CTSSPTGGRETQYF
TRBV18	TRBJ1-2	NA	12	CASSPPNYGYTF
TRBV6-5	TRBJ2-1	TRBD1	14	CASRTGGPYNEQFF
TRBV27	TRBJ1-1	TRBD1	15	CASSWDRGLDTEAFF
TRBV2	TRBJ1-1	TRBD1	15	CASTKGQGMNTEAFF
TRBV2	TRBJ2-5	NA	13	CATDRDGKETQYF
TRBV5-1	TRBJ1-1	NA	14	CASSLGFTNTEAFF
TRBV6-5	TRBJ1-2	TRBD1	13	CASSGGGAYGYTF
TRBV7-2	TRBJ1-6	TRBD1	19	CASSRRTKDRGRVDSPLHF
TRBV7-2	TRBJ1-5	NA	16	CASSFSGTNSNQPQHF
TRBV30	TRBJ1-6	NA	15	CAWSVDRSYNSPLHF
TRBV20-1	TRBJ2-5	NA	12	CSSERGQETQYF
TRBV3-1	TRBJ2-1	TRBD2	15	CASSPDRGEGNEQFF
TRBV6-2/TRBV6-3	TRBJ1-2	TRBD1	13	CASSFRGHYGYTF
TRBV29-1	TRBJ2-5	NA	13	CSAVGITKETQYF
TRBV7-2	TRBJ1-1	TRBD1	14	CASRTQGGGTEAFF
TRBV4-3	TRBJ2-3	TRBD1	16	CASSQGGRGRTDTQYF
TRBV6-2/TRBV6-3	TRBJ2-5	NA	15	CASSYVGANQETQYF
TRBV20-1	TRBJ2-3	NA	16	CSARDGRLSSTDTQYF
TRBV20-1	TRBJ2-7	NA	14	CSARDVGGSYEQYF
TRBV11-3	TRBJ2-1	TRBD1	17	CASSSSSGGQGVNEQFF